The next 20 T cell receptor beta chains were all read from a single sample in a study of T cells in Graves' hyperthyroidism and ophthalmopathy. Template material for amplifying TCR beta CDR3 regions consisted of RNA transcripts. HTBI primers were used for first-round RT-PCR of the TCR CDR3. TCRdb re-derived calls from the multiplex PCR reads in MiXCR, one entry per CDR3 protein. Of 800,000 or so distinct CDR3 sequences detected, around 39% appear once; the ten largest clones hold over 8%. Sequencing was performed on blood. The receptors derive from a man aged 18-30 years with Graves' hyperthyroidism.

About this clonotype itself: A much bigger clone sits one base away, suggesting this may be a read error. This chain uses TRBV10-2 with TRBJ1-1; D unresolved. This CDR3 is 9 amino acids long. Germline CDR1 WSHSY, CDR2 SAAADI. The CDR3 loop reads CASPTGAFF. CDR3 sequence (DNA): TGCGCCAGCCCGACTGGAGCTTTCTTT.

The chain uses TRBV13 and TRBJ1-2; maybe TRBD1 (5 bases). Germline loops: CDR1 PRHDT, CDR2 FYEKMQ (reference sequence). Trimming shortened V by 5 bases and J by 6 bases, and 16 bases separated the two germline ends. The CDR3 is 14 residues long. The CDR3 DNA follows: TGTGCCAGCAGCGTGAAGACAGATCTAAATGGCTACACCTTC. Its translation is CASSVKTDLNGYTF.

The J gene is TRBJ1-2, the V gene TRBV11-2, with D perhaps TRBD1 (6 bases). Trimming shortened V by 0 bases and J by 6 bases, and 17 bases separated the two germline ends. Per germline, CDR1 SGHAT and CDR2 FQNNGV. The CDR3 length is 16 residues. CDR3 protein: CASSLEREETGHGYTF. The CDR3, as DNA: TGTGCCAGCAGCTTAGAAAGGGAAGAGACAGGACATGGCTACACCTTC.

This clonotype was detected ten times or more. The rearrangement links TRBV19 to TRBJ1-5, with D tentatively TRBD1 (5 bases). The CDR3 has 15 amino acids. Germline CDR1 LNHDA, CDR2 SQIVND (reference sequence). Trimming took 10 bases from V and 0 from J, leaving 16 bases between them. In DNA, the CDR3 is TGTGCCACCCAAATGGGGCCTTTTAGCAATCAGCCCCAGCATTTT. It encodes CATQMGPFSNQPQHF.

Note on this clonotype: One end of the junction is discordant with germline, which a read error may explain. The V call is TRBV7-8, the J call TRBJ2-7, with D unclear. Germline CDR1 SGHVS, CDR2 FQNEAQ. The CDR3 runs to 12 residues. CDR3 amino acids: CASSQDFREQYF. CDR3 sequence (DNA): TGCGCCAGCAGCCAAGATTTCCGGGAGCAGTACTTC. The variable domain in full, with the rest retrieved from reference TRBV7-8 and TRBJ2-7, is GAGVSQSPRYKVAKRGQDVALRCDPISGHVSLFWYQQALGQGPEFLTYFQNEAQLDKSGLPSDRFFAERPEGSVSTLKIQRTQQEDSAVYLCASSQDFREQYFGPGTRLTVT.

The chain links TRBV6-6 to TRBJ1-5, with TRBD1 as a possible D gene (5 bases). Between the trimmed V and J ends, which lost 7 bases and 0 bases, there was a span of 10 bases. CDR1 is MNHNY and CDR2 is SVGAGI in the germline V gene (reference sequence). The CDR3 contains 14 residues. DNA for the CDR3: TGTGCCAGCACGGGGGGGAGTAGCAATCAGCCCCAGCATTTT. Its translation is CASTGGSSNQPQHF.

CDR3 sequence (DNA): TGTGCCAGCATTCGACAGGGGGCTGAAGCTTTCTTT. Encoded protein: CASIRQGAEAFF. This chain links TRBV6-4 with TRBJ1-1; 9 bases line up with TRBD1. V was clipped by 7 bases and J by 6 bases; unmatched bases: 3. The CDR3 totals 12 residues. Germline V lookup: CDR1 MRHNA, CDR2 SNTAGT.

This clonotype has only a few counts. The J gene is TRBJ2-7, the V gene TRBV19, with no clear D. The CDR3 consists of 15 residues. V lost 5 bases, J lost 2 bases, and 16 bases lay in between. Germline V lookup: CDR1 LNHDA, CDR2 SQIVND (reference sequence). This CDR3 is CASSETQGFTYEQYF. For the CDR3, the DNA is TGTGCCAGTAGTGAGACTCAAGGGTTTACCTACGAGCAGTACTTC.

This clonotype was picked up many times. J is TRBJ2-7 and V is TRBV29-1, with D perhaps TRBD2 (6 bases). The CDR3 consists of 13 residues. The germline V gene encodes CDR1 SQVTM and CDR2 ANQGSEA. V lost 7 bases, J lost 5 bases, and 18 bases lay in between. CDR3 in DNA: TGCAGCGCGGAGGGAGCAGGGTTAAACGAGCAGTACTTC. This codes for CSAEGAGLNEQYF.

The gene calls are TRBV29-1 and TRBJ1-1; 9 bases fit TRBD1. V shed 0 bases, J shed 5 bases, and the junction held 10 bases outside the gene matches. Germline V gene lookup returns CDR1 SQVTM and CDR2 ANQGSEA. CDR3 size: 16 residues. DNA for the CDR3: TGCAGCGTTGAAGACCCGGACAGGGGAGATGGGACTGAAGCTTTCTTT. Amino acid sequence: CSVEDPDRGDGTEAFF. The whole variable domain, filled in from reference TRBV29-1 and TRBJ1-1, reads SAVISQKPSRDICQRGTSLTIQCQVDSQVTMMFWYRQQPGQSLTLIATANQGSEATYESGFVIDKFPISRPNLTFSTLTVSNMSPEDSSIYLCSVEDPDRGDGTEAFFGQGTRLTVV.

This chain's CDR3 is CASSADLGTAHEQYF. CDR3 DNA sequence: TGTGCCAGCAGCGCGGACCTTGGGACCGCCCACGAGCAGTACTTC. The chain uses TRBV7-9 and TRBJ2-7; D possibly uses TRBD1 or TRBD2 (5 bases each). Per the germline V gene, CDR1 is SEHNR and CDR2 is FQNEAQ (reference sequence). V was pared by 5 bases and J by 5 bases, with 19 bases between. This CDR3 has 15 residues.

For this clonotype: Being one base from a much bigger clone, this may be a read error. The genes are TRBV20-1 and TRBJ2-2, with 8 bases that match TRBD2. Trimming took 8 bases from V and 2 from J; bases not matched to a gene: 7. This CDR3 is 14 amino acids long. CDR1 is DFQATT, CDR2 SNEGSKA, per germline (reference sequence). The CDR3 loop is CSSRGGVNTGELFF. CDR3 DNA sequence: TGCAGTTCCCGGGGGGGCGTCAACACCGGGGAGCTGTTTTTT.

This clonotype was detected ten times or more. The rearrangement joins TRBV7-2 to TRBJ1-4; no clear D gene. V was shortened by 8 bases and J by 7 bases, with 20 bases between the two germline ends. The CDR3 sequence is 15 residues long. In germline, CDR1 is SGHTA, CDR2 FQGNSA. CDR3: CASQASSTGLEKLFF. CDR3 nucleotides: TGTGCCAGCCAGGCCTCCTCGACCGGACTTGAAAAACTGTTTTTT.

The V call is TRBV29-1, the J call TRBJ2-7; D perhaps matches TRBD1 (6 bases). The CDR3 sequence is 13 residues long. V shed 4 bases and J shed 2 bases, with 12 bases lying between them. Germline loops: CDR1 SQVTM, CDR2 ANQGSEA. This CDR3 is CSVGWGRTYEQYF. The CDR3 DNA reads TGCAGCGTTGGATGGGGGCGAACCTACGAGCAGTACTTC.

The CDR3 DNA is TGTGCCATCAGTGGGGGGGACCGGGACCCCAAGCATTTT. Its translation is CAISGGDRDPKHF. The rearrangement uses TRBV10-3 and TRBJ1-5; D possibly corresponds to TRBD1 (5 bases). V was pared by 4 bases and J by 14 bases, with 18 bases between. The CDR3 runs 13 residues. The germline gives CDR1 ENHRY, CDR2 SYGVKD.

This clonotype was seen at least ten times. The chain couples TRBV7-2 to TRBJ2-6; D is unclear. The CDR3 has 17 amino acids. Germline-derived CDR1 and CDR2 are SGHTA and FQGNSA. Trimming left V 3 bases short and J 0 bases short, with 12 bases between. CDR3 bases: TGTGCCAGCAGCTTTGGACCGGTTCGCTCTGGGGCCAACGTCCTGACTTTC. Protein sequence: CASSFGPVRSGANVLTF. Filled out from reference TRBV7-2 and TRBJ2-6, the complete variable domain reads GAGVSQSPSNKVTEKGKDVELRCDPISGHTALYWYRQSLGQGLEFLIYFQGNSAPDKSGLPSDRFSAERTGGSVSTLTIQRTQQEDSAVYLCASSFGPVRSGANVLTFGAGSRLTVL.

This clonotype was observed a few times. The chain has TRBV5-4 and TRBJ1-2; D perhaps matches TRBD1 (6 bases). Germline V gene data show CDR1 as SGHNT and CDR2 as YYREEE (reference sequence). The CDR3 has 14 amino acids. V lost 2 bases to trimming and J lost 3 bases, with 11 bases between them. The DNA of the CDR3 is TGTGCCAGCAGCTTAAATTCAGGGGACTATGGCTACACCTTC. Amino acid sequence: CASSLNSGDYGYTF.

The chain uses TRBV29-1 and TRBJ1-1, with D perhaps TRBD1 (5 bases). The germline V and J ends were trimmed by 8 bases and 6 bases, with 16 bases remaining between them. The CDR3 extends over 12 amino acids. The germline gives CDR1 SQVTM, CDR2 ANQGSEA. The CDR3 here is CSLGGGVPEAFF. The CDR3, as DNA: TGCAGCTTAGGCGGGGGGGTCCCTGAAGCTTTCTTT.

The sample holds a few counts of this clonotype. The V call is TRBV4-1, the J call TRBJ1-1; D gene ambiguous. Germline-derived CDR1 and CDR2 are MGHRA and YSYEKL. The CDR3 sequence is 13 residues long. The ends were cut back, 7 bases at V and 3 bases at J, with 12 bases in the middle. CDR3 sequence: CASTSGRDTEAFF. The DNA of the CDR3 is TGCGCCAGCACCAGCGGAAGGGACACTGAAGCTTTCTTT.

J is TRBJ2-7 and V is TRBV12-3 or TRBV12-4, with 9 bases matching TRBD1. The CDR3 loop spans 14 amino acids. After removal of 6 bases from V and 6 bases from J, the junction contained 9 bases not matched to a gene. In nucleotides, the CDR3 is TGTGCCAGCAGGACAGGGGGGGGAGCAATCGAGCAGTACTTC. Protein product: CASRTGGGAIEQYF.